The sequence of this T cell receptor beta chain was determined in a study of type 1 regulatory T cells. TCRdb recomputed calls from the reads with MiXCR, one row per CDR3 protein. The sample records 20,000 to 25,000 distinct CDR3 sequences, around half being singletons. Trimming removed 5 bases at V and 5 bases at J, with 7 bases between. CDR3 length: 12 amino acids. Points on this clonotype: Its specificity is unknown.

This TCR was recovered from a human donor in good health. The rearrangement uses TRBV12-3 or TRBV12-4 and TRBJ1-5; D might be TRBD1 (5 bases). Source material: cultured T cells, either the whole culture or a sorted T cell fraction (not recorded which). This CDR3 reads CASSQGYQPQHF. The CDR3 nucleotides read TGTGCCAGCAGTCAGGGATATCAGCCCCAGCATTTT.